This note documents a single TCR beta chain sequence. The sample originates from a study of control samples from healthy donors and cancer patients. The CDR3 contains 14 residues. Trimming at V came to 1 base and at J to 4 bases, leaving 2 bases not matched to a gene. Per the germline V gene, CDR1 is KGHSH and CDR2 is LQKENI. Libraries were prepared by immunoSEQ multiplex PCR; TCRdb keeps only in-frame clonotypes and omits some of them. Of 100,000 to 150,000 clones listed, roughly 84% are singletons. This sequence was found in a man aged 35 to 55 in good health. J is TRBJ2-5 and V is TRBV18, with 8 bases fitting TRBD1. Material: blood. CDR3 protein: CASSPRTGSETQYF. The CDR3 bases are TGTGCCAGCTCACCACGGACAGGGTCAGAGACCCAGTACTTC.